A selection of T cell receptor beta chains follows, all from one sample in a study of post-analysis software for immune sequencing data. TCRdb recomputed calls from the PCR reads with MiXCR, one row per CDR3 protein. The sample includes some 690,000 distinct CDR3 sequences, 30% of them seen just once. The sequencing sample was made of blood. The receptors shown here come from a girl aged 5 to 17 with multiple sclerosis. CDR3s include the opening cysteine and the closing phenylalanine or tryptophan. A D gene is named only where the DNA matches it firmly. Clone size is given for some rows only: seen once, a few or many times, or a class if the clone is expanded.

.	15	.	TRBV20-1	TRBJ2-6	TGCAGTGCGACGACGCGGGGCTCTGGGGCCAACGTCCAGACTTTC	CSATTRGSGANVQTF
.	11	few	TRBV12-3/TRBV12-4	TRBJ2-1	TGTGCCAGCAGTCCCTTCAATGAGCAGTTCTTC	CASSPFNEQFF
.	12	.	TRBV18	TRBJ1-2	TGTGCCAGCTCACCAATTTCGTACGGCTACACCTTC	CASSPISYGYTF
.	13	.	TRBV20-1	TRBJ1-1	TGCAGTGCTAGAAAGACAGGGAACACTGAAGCTTTCTTT	CSARKTGNTEAFF
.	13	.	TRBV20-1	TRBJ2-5	TGCAGTGCTATTGGCCGAGCACAAGAGACCCAGTACTTC	CSAIGRAQETQYF
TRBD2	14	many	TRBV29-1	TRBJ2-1	TGCAGCGTTGACCGTAGCGGGAGTCGCAATGAGCAGTTCTTC	CSVDRSGSRNEQFF
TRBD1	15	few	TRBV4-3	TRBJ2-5	TGCGCCAGCAGCCAAGACAGGGGGTCACAAGAGACCCAGTACTTC	CASSQDRGSQETQYF
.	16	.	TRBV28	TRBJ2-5	TGTGCCAGCAGTTTCGTTAAGGCGGGCCCACAAGAGACCCAGTACTTC	CASSFVKAGPQETQYF
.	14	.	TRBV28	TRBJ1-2	TGTGCCAGCAGTTTCCAGGATCTTTCTGTCGGCTACACCTTC	CASSFQDLSVGYTF
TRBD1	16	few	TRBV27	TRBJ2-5	TGTGCCAGCAGAGGGCAGGGACAGGGGGCCGTAGAGACCCAGTACTTC	CASRGQGQGAVETQYF
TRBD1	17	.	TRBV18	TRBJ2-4	TGTGCCAGCTCACCAGGGACAGGGATCATACCCAAAAACATTCAGTACTTC	CASSPGTGIIPKNIQYF
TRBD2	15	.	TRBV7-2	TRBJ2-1	TGTGCCAGCAGCTTATATCCGGGGGGGGAATCTGAGCAGTTCTTC	CASSLYPGGESEQFF